The present T cell receptor (beta chain) was sequenced within a study of beta chain features in type 1 diabetes. General study results and limits: A cDNA-based sequencing approach could over-represent cells with high TCR expression. Significant though moderate, a shortening of TCRB CDR3s appeared in all four CD4+ subsets of Type 1 diabetes patients. For type 1 diabetes patients, VDJ junctions showed fewer insertions and more deletions.

Comments on this clone: Its antigen is undetermined.

The isolated RNA, all of it, was reverse transcribed, so expressed TCRB transcripts were what got sequenced. Data came from immunoSEQ multiplex PCR; TCRdb stores just in-frame clones and leaves some out. The sample shows over 40,000 clones, roughly 70% of them seen only once. The TCR comes from a young woman with type 1 diabetes. Sequenced material: Tregs from blood.

The CDR3 sequence is CASSLEGRTDTQYF. The CDR3 region has the DNA TGCGCCAGCAGCTTGGAAGGGAGGACAGATACGCAGTATTTT. The gene calls are TRBV5-1 and TRBJ2-3; a weak D match, TRBD2 (6 bases). Germline loops: CDR1 SGHRS, CDR2 YFSETQ. This CDR3 is built from 14 residues. Trimming pared 0 bases from V and 3 bases from J, leaving 8 bases between.